This passage covers 28 T cell receptor beta chains from one sample sequenced in a study of blood T cell repertoires in COVID-19. This table comes from immunoSEQ multiplex PCR, and its TCRdb copy is limited to in-frame clones, with some not included. The data show 190,000 or so clones, approximately 90% seen once. Sequencing input: peripheral blood. These receptor sequences come from a woman between 18 and 30 years old who had recovered from COVID-19.

This chain uses TRBV18 with TRBJ2-2; possible D gene TRBD1, 6 bases. V was cut by 5 bases and J by 4 bases, with 20 bases left in between. The CDR3 totals 17 residues. The germline CDR1 and CDR2 sequences are KGHSH and LQKENI. CDR3: CASSSQQSGHLTGELFF. CDR3 nucleotide sequence: TGTGCCAGCTCATCTCAACAGTCGGGACACCTCACCGGGGAGCTGTTTTTT.

This clone was detected only a few times. The chain joins TRBV23-1 to TRBJ2-7, with 7 bases that match TRBD1. TRBV23-1 is classed as an ORF, of uncertain function. The CDR3 runs to 12 residues. The J segment lost 2 bases and the V segment lost 5 bases, leaving 0 bases of the junction unmatched. The CDR3 region is CASSTGAYEQYV. The CDR3 nucleotides are TGCGCCAGCAGTACAGGGGCCTACGAGCAGTACGTC.

This chain connects TRBV7-2 to TRBJ2-5, with 11 nucleotides matching TRBD2. V shed 5 bases, J shed 2 bases, and the junction held 4 bases outside the gene matches. The CDR3 consists of 15 residues. CDR1 and CDR2 (germline): SGHTA, FQGNSA. The DNA for the CDR3 is TGTGCCAGCAGCAGTATAGCGGGGGGGCAAGAGACCCAGTACTTC. Translating it yields CASSSIAGGQETQYF.

The chain links TRBV28 to TRBJ1-5; D may be TRBD1 (5 bases). The V and J ends lost 2 bases and 2 bases respectively, with 7 bases between them. CDR3 length: 14 residues. The V gene's germline CDR1 is MDHEN and CDR2 SYDVKM. The CDR3 region is CASSLRGGNQPQHF. DNA for the CDR3: TGTGCCAGCAGTTTACGGGGGGGCAATCAGCCCCAGCATTTT.

This chain's CDR3 is CASSPTSGRAPNEQFF. The CDR3 DNA reads as TGTGCCAGCAGCCCAACCAGCGGGAGGGCCCCCAATGAGCAGTTCTTC. V and J are TRBV5-4 and TRBJ2-1; 10 nucleotides line up with TRBD2. J was trimmed by 6 bases and V by 4 bases; bases with no gene match: 10. This CDR3 is built from 16 residues. Germline V gene lookup returns CDR1 SGHNT and CDR2 YYREEE (reference sequence).

The chain recombines TRBV19 with TRBJ1-4; 7 nucleotides align to TRBD1. The germline V gene encodes CDR1 LNHDA and CDR2 SQIVND (reference sequence). The CDR3 has 14 residues. Trimming took 3 bases from V and 7 from J; bases not matched to a gene: 5. In nucleotides, the CDR3 is TGTGCCAGTAGTATCGGGACAGCGGTTGAAAAACTGTTTTTT. Its translation is CASSIGTAVEKLFF.

V usage is TRBV9 and J usage is TRBJ1-1, with TRBD1 as a possible D gene (6 bases). V dropped 4 bases and J dropped 5 bases, with 15 bases sitting between them. Germline CDR1 is SGDLS and CDR2 is YYNGEE. This CDR3 comprises 14 residues. The CDR3 spells CASSPRTAVTEAFF. In nucleotides, the CDR3 is TGTGCCAGCAGCCCCCGGACAGCGGTTACTGAAGCTTTCTTT.

Worth noting for this clone: At one end the junction does not follow the germline gene, possibly because of a read error. This rearrangement joins TRBV7-7 to TRBJ2-2, with D unclear. Germline loops: CDR1 SSHAT, CDR2 FNYEAQ (reference sequence). CDR3 length: 17 residues. The CDR3 spells CASSITGANTNTGELFF. The CDR3 region has the DNA TGTGCTAGCAGCATTACTGGAGCAAATACGAACACCGGGGAGCTGTTTTTT.

V gene TRBV19 combines with J gene TRBJ1-6; D perhaps matches TRBD1 (5 bases). Trimming shortened V by 3 bases and J by 9 bases, and 12 bases separated the two germline ends. The CDR3 has 14 amino acids. Germline V gene lookup returns CDR1 LNHDA and CDR2 SQIVND (reference sequence). The CDR3 is CASSISQGSSPLHF. The CDR3 nucleotides are TGTGCCAGTAGTATCTCGCAGGGAAGTTCACCCCTCCACTTT.

This sequence joins TRBV6-5 and TRBJ2-7; TRBD1 aligns across 8 bases. Germline CDR1 and CDR2: MNHEY and SVGAGI. The V segment lost 5 bases and the J segment 3 bases; nucleotides outside the gene matches: 9. The CDR3 is made up of 15 amino acids. Here the CDR3 reads CASSRIQGVGYEQYF. The CDR3 DNA reads TGTGCCAGCAGTCGAATACAGGGGGTCGGCTACGAGCAGTACTTC.

The J gene is TRBJ2-5, the V gene TRBV4-1; TRBD2 matches at 7 bases. CDR1 and CDR2 from the germline V gene are MGHRA and YSYEKL. V shed 5 bases, J shed 1 base, and the junction held 10 bases outside the gene matches. The CDR3 is 16 amino acids. The CDR3 DNA reads as TGCGCCAGCAGCGAACGAAGGCCTAGCGGCCAAGAGACCCAGTACTTC. Amino acid sequence: CASSERRPSGQETQYF.

The rearrangement uses TRBV5-1 and TRBJ2-5; 7 nucleotides align to TRBD1. The CDR3 covers 15 residues. Trimming took 4 bases from V and 2 from J; bases not matched to a gene: 8. Per germline, CDR1 SGHRS and CDR2 YFSETQ. The CDR3 nucleotides read TGCGCCAGCAGCATGGGGGACAGAGATCAAGAGACCCAGTACTTC. This sequence encodes CASSMGDRDQETQYF.

CDR3 amino acids: CAISLSGGAAEQFF. The CDR3 nucleotides read TGTGCCATCTCCTTGAGCGGGGGGGCCGCTGAGCAGTTCTTC. V is TRBV10-3 and J is TRBJ2-1, with 10 bases matching TRBD2. The ends lost 8 bases at V and 9 bases at J; junction bases unmatched: 10. The CDR3 is 14 amino acids. The germline V gene encodes CDR1 ENHRY and CDR2 SYGVKD.

The chain employs TRBV4-3 and TRBJ2-3; 10 positions match TRBD2. The CDR3 is 16 residues long. Germline CDR1 reads LGHNA; CDR2 reads YSLEER. V lost 0 bases and J lost 6; bases outside the gene matches: 6. DNA of the CDR3: TGCGCCAGCAGCCAAGAAGTAAGCGGGGGGGCGGATACGCAGTATTTT. Translating gives CASSQEVSGGADTQYF.

This chain uses TRBV9 with TRBJ2-5; TRBD2 matches 13 bases. Germline CDR1 reads SGDLS; CDR2 reads YYNGEE. The CDR3 extends over 14 amino acids. The J segment lost 9 bases and the V segment lost 0 bases, leaving 2 bases of the junction unmatched. CDR3 nucleotides: TGTGCCAGCAGCGTAGTGGGGACTAGCGGGGCCCAGTACTTC. It specifies CASSVVGTSGAQYF.

The J gene is TRBJ2-2, the V gene TRBV3-1 (or the pseudogene TRBV3-2); D not resolved. The CDR3 contains 13 residues. Germline V gene lookup returns CDR1 LGHDT and CDR2 YNNKEL (reference sequence). V was pared by 6 bases and J by 6 bases, with 11 bases between. CDR3 amino acids: CASRLVAAGELFF. Written as DNA, the CDR3 is TGTGCCAGCAGGTTAGTCGCCGCCGGGGAGCTGTTTTTT.

V usage is TRBV19 and J usage is TRBJ2-7, with a possible D match to TRBD1 (5 bases). V was pared by 6 bases and J by 6 bases, with 15 bases between. The CDR3 runs 13 residues. Germline V gives CDR1 LNHDA, CDR2 SQIVND (reference sequence). The CDR3 DNA follows: TGTGCCAGTAGCTTGGGGCCTGCTTCCGAGCAGTACGTC. It is translated as CASSLGPASEQYV.

This clone occurred once. The chain couples TRBV25-1 to TRBJ1-2; 8 nucleotides agree with TRBD1. This CDR3 contains 15 residues. The germline V gene encodes CDR1 MGHDK and CDR2 SYGVNS. Losses at the gene ends were 6 bases for V and 8 bases for J; bases not matched to a gene: 14. CDR3 sequence: CASRSDRGRRGGYTF. The CDR3, as DNA: TGTGCCAGCAGGAGTGACAGGGGCCGGAGGGGGGGCTACACCTTC.

This chain connects TRBV2 to TRBJ2-7, with 8 bases aligning to TRBD1. CDR1 is SNHLY and CDR2 is FYNNEI in the germline V gene. This CDR3 has 14 residues. Trimming took 7 bases from V and 3 from J; bases not matched to a gene: 8. Written as DNA, the CDR3 is TGTGCCAGCAACCGACAGGGGCGCGACTACGAGCAGTACTTC. Its translation: CASNRQGRDYEQYF.

This rearrangement joins TRBV19 to TRBJ1-6, with D possibly TRBD1 on 5 matching bases. Trimming shortened V by 5 bases and J by 12 bases, and 20 bases separated the two germline ends. This CDR3 is 15 amino acids long. Looked up from germline, CDR1 is LNHDA and CDR2 is SQIVND (reference sequence). Here the CDR3 DNA reads TGTGCCAGTAGTTTCGGGGGGTTGAAGCAGGAACCCCTCCACTTT. Translated: CASSFGGLKQEPLHF. The full variable domain, rest sourced from reference TRBV19 and TRBJ1-6, is DGGITQSPKYLFRKEGQNVTLSCEQNLNHDAMYWYRQDPGQGLRLIYYSQIVNDFQKGDIAEGYSVSREKKESFPLTVTSAQKNPTAFYLCASSFGGLKQEPLHFGNGTRLTVT.

This sequence joins TRBV4-3 and TRBJ2-2; D perhaps matches TRBD2 (7 bases). V was pared by 4 bases and J by 5 bases, with 14 bases between. This CDR3 is 15 amino acids long. Germline loops: CDR1 LGHNA, CDR2 YSLEER. In DNA form, the CDR3 reads TGCGCCAGCAGCCGGCTCGGGGGGCAAACCGGGGAGCTGTTTTTT. Its protein product is CASSRLGGQTGELFF.

The chain recombines TRBV7-2 with TRBJ2-5; 9 bases map to TRBD2. This CDR3 region has 14 residues. The germline V gene has CDR1 SGHTA and CDR2 FQGNSA. J gave up 7 bases and V 5 bases, and 8 bases lay outside the gene matches. The CDR3 sequence: CASSLLAGVVTQYF. The CDR3 DNA is TGTGCCAGCAGCCTGTTAGCGGGAGTCGTGACCCAGTACTTC.

The rearrangement links TRBV10-3 to TRBJ2-3, with a tentative D call TRBD1 (6 bases). Germline loops: CDR1 ENHRY, CDR2 SYGVKD. The length of the CDR3 is 16 residues. The germline V and J ends were trimmed by 3 bases and 0 bases, with 13 bases remaining between them. The CDR3 is CAISDWGQPSTDTQYF. Here the CDR3 DNA reads TGTGCCATCAGTGATTGGGGACAACCGAGCACAGATACGCAGTATTTT.

This clone came up once. One end of the junction is discordant with germline, which a read error may explain. The chain joins TRBV7-7 to TRBJ2-2; 7 bases agree with TRBD2. Germline lookup yields CDR1 SSHAT and CDR2 FNYEAQ (reference sequence). The CDR3 has 15 residues. CDR3 sequence reads: CASSPSGGSPGELFF. CDR3 sequence (DNA): TGTGCTAGCAGCCCCTCGGGCGGGAGCCCCGGGGAGCTGTTTTTT.

A single count supports this clone. The V gene is TRBV10-3, the J gene TRBJ2-1; D remains unclear. The V end lost 0 bases, the J end lost 0 bases, and 9 bases lay between the germline ends. CDR3 length equals 16 residues. The germline V gene has CDR1 ENHRY and CDR2 SYGVKD. The CDR3 sequence: CAISESEIFSYNEQFF. CDR3 bases: TGTGCCATCAGTGAGTCAGAGATATTCTCCTACAATGAGCAGTTCTTC.

The CDR3 DNA reads TGTGCCAGCAGAGACAGGTTTGCGAACACCGGGGAGCTGTTTTTT. This gives the protein CASRDRFANTGELFF. The chain joins TRBV27 to TRBJ2-2, with D possibly being TRBD1 (6 bases). The germline CDR1 and CDR2 sequences are MNHEY and SMNVEV (reference sequence). This CDR3 has 15 amino acids. The V end lost 6 bases, the J end lost 0 bases, and 11 bases lay between the germline ends.

This chain links TRBV18 with TRBJ1-3; 7 positions match TRBD1. The CDR3 totals 14 residues. Germline values: CDR1 KGHSH, CDR2 LQKENI. Losses at the gene ends were 4 bases for V and 2 bases for J; bases not matched to a gene: 2. CDR3 in amino acids: CASSLGQAGNTIYF. The CDR3, as DNA: TGTGCCAGCTCACTTGGACAGGCTGGAAACACCATATATTTT.

The chain recombines TRBV19 with TRBJ1-1, with 9 nucleotides matching TRBD1. The trim removed 9 bases at V and 0 bases at J, leaving 2 bases unmatched. The CDR3 consists of 13 residues. Germline V gene data show CDR1 as LNHDA and CDR2 as SQIVND (reference sequence). The CDR3, as DNA: TGTGCCAGCGGACAGGGGATGAACACTGAAGCTTTCTTT. Translated: CASGQGMNTEAFF.